This TCR beta chain was recorded in a study of identical twins. This clonotype has at least ten counts. What it recognizes is unknown. The study's findings and limits: Among beta out-of-frame sequences, excess sharing between twins appeared weaker.

Germline lookup yields CDR1 SGHAT and CDR2 FQNNGV. This CDR3 spans 16 amino acids. V shed 0 bases, J shed 4 bases, and the junction held 6 bases outside the gene matches. Each CDR3 protein gets one entry after TCRdb re-called the 5' RACE reads with MiXCR. The sample records hundreds of thousands of distinct CDR3 sequences, around 7% being singletons. The same sample was also studied in work on yellow fever vaccine responses in identical twins.

The receptor's source is a woman in her late teens or twenties in good health. Material for sequencing was memory (CD45RO+) T cells sorted from blood. The V and J genes are TRBV11-2 and TRBJ1-1, with 9 bases aligning to TRBD1. The CDR3 DNA reads TGTGCCAGCAGCTTAGAACAGGGGGCGCAAGGCACTGAAGCTTTCTTT. Translating gives CASSLEQGAQGTEAFF. Drawing the rest from reference TRBV11-2 and TRBJ1-1, the complete variable domain is EAGVAQSPRYKIIEKRQSVAFWCNPISGHATLYWYQQILGQGPKLLIQFQNNGVVDDSQLPKDRFSAERLKGVDSTLKIQPAKLEDSAVYLCASSLEQGAQGTEAFFGQGTRLTVV.